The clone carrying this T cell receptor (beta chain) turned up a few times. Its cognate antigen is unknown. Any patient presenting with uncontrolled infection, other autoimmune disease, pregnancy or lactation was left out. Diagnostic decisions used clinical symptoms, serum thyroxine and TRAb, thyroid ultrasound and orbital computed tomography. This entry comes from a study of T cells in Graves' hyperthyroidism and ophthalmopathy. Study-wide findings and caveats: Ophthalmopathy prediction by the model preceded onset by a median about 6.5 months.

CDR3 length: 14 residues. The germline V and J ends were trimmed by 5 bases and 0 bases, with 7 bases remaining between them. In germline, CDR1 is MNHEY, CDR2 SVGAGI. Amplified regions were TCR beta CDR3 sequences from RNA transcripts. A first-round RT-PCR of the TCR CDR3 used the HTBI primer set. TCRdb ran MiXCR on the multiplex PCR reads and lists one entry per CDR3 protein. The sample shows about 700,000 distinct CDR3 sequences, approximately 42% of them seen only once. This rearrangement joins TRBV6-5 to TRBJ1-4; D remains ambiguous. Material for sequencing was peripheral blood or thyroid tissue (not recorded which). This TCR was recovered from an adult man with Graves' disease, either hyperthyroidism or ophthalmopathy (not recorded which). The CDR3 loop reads CASSHSATNEKLFF. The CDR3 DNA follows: TGTGCCAGCAGTCACAGTGCAACTAATGAAAAACTGTTTTTT.